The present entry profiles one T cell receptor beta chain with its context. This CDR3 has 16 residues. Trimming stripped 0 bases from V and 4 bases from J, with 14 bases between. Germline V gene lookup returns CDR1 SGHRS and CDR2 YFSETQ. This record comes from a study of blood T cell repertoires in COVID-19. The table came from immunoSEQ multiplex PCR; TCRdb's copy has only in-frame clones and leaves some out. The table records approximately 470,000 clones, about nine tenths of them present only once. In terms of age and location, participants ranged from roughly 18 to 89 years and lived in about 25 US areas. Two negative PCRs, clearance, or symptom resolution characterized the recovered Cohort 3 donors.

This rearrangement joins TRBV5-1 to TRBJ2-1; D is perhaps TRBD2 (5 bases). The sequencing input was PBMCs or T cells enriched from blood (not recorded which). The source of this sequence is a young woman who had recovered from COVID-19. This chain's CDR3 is CASSLVRLAGYNEQFF. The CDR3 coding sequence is TGCGCCAGCAGCTTGGTGCGCCTAGCAGGATACAATGAGCAGTTCTTC.